This TCR beta chain was sequenced for a study of CD8+ T cells in alopecia areata. Isolated RNA was reverse transcribed into cDNA used as the sequencing template. Clones were read by immunoSEQ multiplex PCR, and TCRdb kept only the in-frame ones, dropping some. The table has 140,000 to 150,000 clones, 62% seen once. Between the trimmed V and J ends, which lost 6 bases and 6 bases, there was a span of 11 bases. The CDR3 length is 13 residues. Germline lookup yields CDR1 MGHRA and CDR2 YSYEKL. This clone came up a few times. The V and J genes are TRBV4-1 and TRBJ2-2; D is possibly TRBD2 (5 bases). This receptor was taken from a human donor in good health. The material sequenced was CD8+ T cells sorted from blood. This CDR3 is CASSAGLAGELFF. The CDR3 coding sequence is TGCGCCAGCAGTGCTGGACTTGCCGGGGAGCTGTTTTTT.